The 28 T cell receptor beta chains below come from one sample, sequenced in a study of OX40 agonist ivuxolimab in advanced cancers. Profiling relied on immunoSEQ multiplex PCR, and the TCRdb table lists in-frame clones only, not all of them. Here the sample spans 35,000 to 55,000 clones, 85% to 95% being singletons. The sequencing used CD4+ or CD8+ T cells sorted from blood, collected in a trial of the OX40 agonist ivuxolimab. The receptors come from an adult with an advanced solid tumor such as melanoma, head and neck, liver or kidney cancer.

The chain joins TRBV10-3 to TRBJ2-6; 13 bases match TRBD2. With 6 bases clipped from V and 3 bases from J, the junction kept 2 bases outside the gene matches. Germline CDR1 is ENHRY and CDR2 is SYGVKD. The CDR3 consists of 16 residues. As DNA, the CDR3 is TGTGCCATCAGAGGACTAGCGGGAGATGGGGCCAACGTCCTGACTTTC. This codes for CAIRGLAGDGANVLTF.

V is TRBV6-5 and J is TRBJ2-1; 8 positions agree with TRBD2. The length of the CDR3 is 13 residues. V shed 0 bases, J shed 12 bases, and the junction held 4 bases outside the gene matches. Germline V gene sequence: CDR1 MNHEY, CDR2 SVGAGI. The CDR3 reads CASSYSSGKTQFF. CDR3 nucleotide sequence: TGTGCCAGCAGTTACTCTAGCGGGAAGACGCAGTTCTTC.

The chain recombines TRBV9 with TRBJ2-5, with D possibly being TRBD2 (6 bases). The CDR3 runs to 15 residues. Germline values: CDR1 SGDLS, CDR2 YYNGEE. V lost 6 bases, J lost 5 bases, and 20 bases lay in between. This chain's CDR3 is CASTPTGADGETQYF. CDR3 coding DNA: TGTGCCAGCACCCCTACGGGAGCCGACGGGGAGACCCAGTACTTC.

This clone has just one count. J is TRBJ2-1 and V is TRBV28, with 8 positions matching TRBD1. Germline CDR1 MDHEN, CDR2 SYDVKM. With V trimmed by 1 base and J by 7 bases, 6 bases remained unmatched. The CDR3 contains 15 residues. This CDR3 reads CASSLSGGAENEQFF. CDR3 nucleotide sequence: TGTGCCAGCAGTTTATCAGGGGGCGCGGAAAATGAGCAGTTCTTC.

This CDR3 is CAWSASSGSTDTQYF. For the CDR3, the DNA is TGTGCCTGGAGTGCCTCTAGCGGAAGCACAGATACGCAGTATTTT. The rearrangement joins TRBV30 to TRBJ2-3, with 7 bases matching TRBD2. The CDR3 runs to 15 residues. V was pared by 1 base and J by 0 bases, with 4 bases of the junction left unmatched. In germline, CDR1 is GTSNPN, CDR2 SVGIG (reference sequence).

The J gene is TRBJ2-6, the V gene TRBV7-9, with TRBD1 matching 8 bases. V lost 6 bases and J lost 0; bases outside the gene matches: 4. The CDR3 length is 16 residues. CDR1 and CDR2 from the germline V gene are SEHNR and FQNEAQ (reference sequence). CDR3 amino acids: CASRLTGGSGANVLTF. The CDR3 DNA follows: TGTGCCAGCAGGCTAACAGGGGGCTCTGGGGCCAACGTCCTGACTTTC.

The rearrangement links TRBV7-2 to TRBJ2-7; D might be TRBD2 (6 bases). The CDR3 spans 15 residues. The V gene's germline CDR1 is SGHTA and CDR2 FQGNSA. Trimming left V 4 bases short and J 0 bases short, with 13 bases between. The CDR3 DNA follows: TGTGCCAGCAGCTCCGAGGGACTTTACTCCTACGAGCAGTACTTC. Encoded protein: CASSSEGLYSYEQYF.

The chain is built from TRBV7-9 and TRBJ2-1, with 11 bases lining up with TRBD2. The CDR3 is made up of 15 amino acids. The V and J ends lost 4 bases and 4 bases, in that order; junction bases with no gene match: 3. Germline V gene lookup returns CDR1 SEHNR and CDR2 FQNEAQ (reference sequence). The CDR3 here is CASSSTSGAYNEQFF. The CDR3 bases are TGTGCCAGCAGCTCGACTAGCGGGGCGTACAATGAGCAGTTCTTC.

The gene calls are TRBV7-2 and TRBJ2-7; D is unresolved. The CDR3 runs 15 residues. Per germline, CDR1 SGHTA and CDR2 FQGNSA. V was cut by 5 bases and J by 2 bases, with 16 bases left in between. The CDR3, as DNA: TGTGCCAGCAGCACCCGGGTCGGGCTAGCCTACGAGCAGTACTTC. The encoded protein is CASSTRVGLAYEQYF.

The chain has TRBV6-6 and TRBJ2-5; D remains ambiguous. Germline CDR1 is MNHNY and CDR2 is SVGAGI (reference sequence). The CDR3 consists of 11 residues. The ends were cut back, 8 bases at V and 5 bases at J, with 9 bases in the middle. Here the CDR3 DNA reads TGTGCCAGCGAAGCTTGGGAGACCCAGTACTTC. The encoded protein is CASEAWETQYF.

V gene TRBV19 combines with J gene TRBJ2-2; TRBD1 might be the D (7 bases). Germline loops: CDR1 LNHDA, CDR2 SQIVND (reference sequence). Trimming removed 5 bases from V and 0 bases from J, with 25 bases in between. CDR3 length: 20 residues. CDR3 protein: CASSSPRGTVLIANTGELFF. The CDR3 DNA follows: TGTGCCAGTAGTTCTCCCCGCGGGACAGTGCTCATCGCGAACACCGGGGAGCTGTTTTTT.

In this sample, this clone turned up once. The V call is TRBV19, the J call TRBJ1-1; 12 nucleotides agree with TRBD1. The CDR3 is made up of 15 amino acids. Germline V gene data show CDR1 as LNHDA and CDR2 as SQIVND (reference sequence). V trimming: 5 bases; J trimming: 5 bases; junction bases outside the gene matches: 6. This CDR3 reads CASSPGTGGYTEAFF. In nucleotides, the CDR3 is TGTGCCAGTAGTCCAGGGACAGGGGGCTATACTGAAGCTTTCTTT.

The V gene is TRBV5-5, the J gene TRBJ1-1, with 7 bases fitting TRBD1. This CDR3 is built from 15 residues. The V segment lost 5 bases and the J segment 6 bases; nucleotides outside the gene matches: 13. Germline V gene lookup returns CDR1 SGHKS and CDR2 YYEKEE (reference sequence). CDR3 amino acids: CASRFFQGGNAEAFF. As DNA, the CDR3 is TGTGCCAGCAGATTCTTTCAGGGGGGAAACGCTGAAGCTTTCTTT.

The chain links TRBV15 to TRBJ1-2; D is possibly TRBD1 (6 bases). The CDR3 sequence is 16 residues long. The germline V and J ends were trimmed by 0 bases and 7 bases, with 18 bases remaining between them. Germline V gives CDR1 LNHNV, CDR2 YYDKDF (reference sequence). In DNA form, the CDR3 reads TGTGCCACCAGCAGAGATCGTTTGGCAGGGGTTGTTGGCTACACCTTC. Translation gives CATSRDRLAGVVGYTF.

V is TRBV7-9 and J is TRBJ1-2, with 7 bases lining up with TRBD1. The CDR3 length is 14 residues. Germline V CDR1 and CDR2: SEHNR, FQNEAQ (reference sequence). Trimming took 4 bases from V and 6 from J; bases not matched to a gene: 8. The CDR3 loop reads CASSSPRGWNGYTF. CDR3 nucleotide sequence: TGTGCCAGCAGCTCGCCCAGGGGGTGGAATGGCTACACCTTC.

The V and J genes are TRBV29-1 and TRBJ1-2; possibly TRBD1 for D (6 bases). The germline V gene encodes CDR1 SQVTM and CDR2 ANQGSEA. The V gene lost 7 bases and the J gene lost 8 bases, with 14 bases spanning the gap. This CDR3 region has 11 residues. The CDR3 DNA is TGCAGCGCCCGGGACATGAGGGGCTACACCTTC. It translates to CSARDMRGYTF.

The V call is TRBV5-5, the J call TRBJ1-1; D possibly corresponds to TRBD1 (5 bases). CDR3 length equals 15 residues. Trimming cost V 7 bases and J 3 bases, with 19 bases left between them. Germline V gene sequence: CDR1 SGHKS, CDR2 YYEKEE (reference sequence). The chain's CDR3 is CASLSDSYVHTEAFF. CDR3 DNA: TGTGCCAGCTTGTCTGACAGCTACGTTCACACTGAAGCTTTCTTT.

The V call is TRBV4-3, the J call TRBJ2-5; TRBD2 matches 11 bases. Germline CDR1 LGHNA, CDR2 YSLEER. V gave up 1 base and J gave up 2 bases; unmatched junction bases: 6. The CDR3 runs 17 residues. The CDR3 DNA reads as TGCGCCAGCAGCCAAGGACTAGCGGGGACCCCTCAAGAGACCCAGTACTTC. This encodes CASSQGLAGTPQETQYF.

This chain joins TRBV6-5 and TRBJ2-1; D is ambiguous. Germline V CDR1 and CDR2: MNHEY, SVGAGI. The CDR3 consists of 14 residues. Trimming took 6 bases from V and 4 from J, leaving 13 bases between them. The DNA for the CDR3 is TGTGCCAGCAGATCGAGACTGGGGTACAATGAGCAGTTCTTC. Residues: CASRSRLGYNEQFF.

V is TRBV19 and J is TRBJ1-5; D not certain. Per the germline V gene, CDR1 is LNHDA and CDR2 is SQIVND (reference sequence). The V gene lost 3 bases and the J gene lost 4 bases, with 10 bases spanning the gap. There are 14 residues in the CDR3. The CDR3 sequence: CASSIEDPNQPQHF. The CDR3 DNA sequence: TGTGCCAGTAGTATCGAGGATCCAAATCAGCCCCAGCATTTT. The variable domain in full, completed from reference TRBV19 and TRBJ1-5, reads DGGITQSPKYLFRKEGQNVTLSCEQNLNHDAMYWYRQDPGQGLRLIYYSQIVNDFQKGDIAEGYSVSREKKESFPLTVTSAQKNPTAFYLCASSIEDPNQPQHFGDGTRLSIL.

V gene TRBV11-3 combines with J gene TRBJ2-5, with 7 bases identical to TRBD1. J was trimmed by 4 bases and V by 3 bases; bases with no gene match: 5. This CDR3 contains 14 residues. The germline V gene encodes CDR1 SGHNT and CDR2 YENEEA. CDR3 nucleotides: TGTGCCAGCAGCTTGGAAGACAGGGTAGAGACCCAGTACTTC. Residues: CASSLEDRVETQYF.

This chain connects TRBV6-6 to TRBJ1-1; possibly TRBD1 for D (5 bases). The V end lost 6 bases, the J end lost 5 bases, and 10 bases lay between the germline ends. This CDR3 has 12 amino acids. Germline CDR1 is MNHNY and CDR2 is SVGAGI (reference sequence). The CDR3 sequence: CASSLGVTEAFF. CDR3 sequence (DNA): TGTGCCAGCAGCCTAGGGGTAACTGAAGCTTTCTTT.

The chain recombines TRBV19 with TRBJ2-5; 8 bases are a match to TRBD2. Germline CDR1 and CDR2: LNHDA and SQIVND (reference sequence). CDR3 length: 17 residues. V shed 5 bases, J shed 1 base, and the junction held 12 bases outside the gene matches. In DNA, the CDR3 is TGTGCCAGTAGTCGTCGGGTTGGTAGCGGGACCCAAGAGACCCAGTACTTC. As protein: CASSRRVGSGTQETQYF.

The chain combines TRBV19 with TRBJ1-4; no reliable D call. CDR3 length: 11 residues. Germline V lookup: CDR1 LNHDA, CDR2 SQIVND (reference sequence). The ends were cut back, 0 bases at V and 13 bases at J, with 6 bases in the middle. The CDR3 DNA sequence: TGTGCCAGTAGTATAGATCGGGGACTGTTTTTT. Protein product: CASSIDRGLFF.

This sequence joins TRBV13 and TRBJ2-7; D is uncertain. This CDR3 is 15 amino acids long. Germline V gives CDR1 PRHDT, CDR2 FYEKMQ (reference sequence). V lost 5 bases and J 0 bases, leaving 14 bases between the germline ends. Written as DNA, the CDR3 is TGTGCCAGCAGCAGAACCCCAGTAGCCTCCTACGAGCAGTACTTC. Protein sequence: CASSRTPVASYEQYF.

The CDR3 region has the DNA TGTGCCAGCAGCTTATGGGACAGGGGGAATGAGCAGTACTTC. Translated, it gives CASSLWDRGNEQYF. V gene TRBV7-9 combines with J gene TRBJ2-7; TRBD1 agrees at 11 bases. The junction had 4 bases not matched to a gene; V was cut back by 2 bases and J by 7 bases. Germline CDR1 and CDR2: SEHNR and FQNEAQ (reference sequence). The CDR3 spans 14 residues.

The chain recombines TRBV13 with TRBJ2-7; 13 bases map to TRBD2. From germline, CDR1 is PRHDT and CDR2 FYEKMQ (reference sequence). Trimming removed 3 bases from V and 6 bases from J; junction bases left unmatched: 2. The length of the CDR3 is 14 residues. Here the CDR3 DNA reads TGTGCCAGCAGCTTCGGACTAGCGGGAGTCGAGCAGTACTTC. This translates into CASSFGLAGVEQYF.

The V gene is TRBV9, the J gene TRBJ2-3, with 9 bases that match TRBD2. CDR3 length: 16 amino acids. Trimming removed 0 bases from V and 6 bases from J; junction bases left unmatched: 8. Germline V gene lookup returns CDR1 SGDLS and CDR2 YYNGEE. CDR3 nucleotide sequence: TGTGCCAGCAGCGTAGTGGGGACTAGCCGGGGGGATACGCAGTATTTT. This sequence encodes CASSVVGTSRGDTQYF.